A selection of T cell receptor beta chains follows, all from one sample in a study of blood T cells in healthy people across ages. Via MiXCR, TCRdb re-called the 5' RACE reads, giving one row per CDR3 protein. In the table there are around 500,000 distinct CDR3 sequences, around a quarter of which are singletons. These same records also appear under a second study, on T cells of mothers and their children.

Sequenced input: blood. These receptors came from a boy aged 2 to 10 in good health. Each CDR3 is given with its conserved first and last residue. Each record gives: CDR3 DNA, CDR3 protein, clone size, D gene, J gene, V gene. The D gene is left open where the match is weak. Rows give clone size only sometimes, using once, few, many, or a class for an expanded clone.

CDR3 DNA: TGTGCCAGCAGCCCGACTAGCGGGGGGGTAGAGCAGTTCTTC
CDR3 protein: CASSPTSGGVEQFF
clone size: few
D gene: TRBD2
J gene: TRBJ2-1
V gene: TRBV12-3/TRBV12-4

CDR3 DNA: TGTGCCAGCAGCCTTCAGCGGGAGAACCCAGATACGCAGTATTTT
CDR3 protein: CASSLQRENPDTQYF
clone size: .
D gene: TRBD2
J gene: TRBJ2-3
V gene: TRBV3-1

CDR3 DNA: TGCAGTGCGCCTGTCCTCGGGCGGGGTCCGGGGACCCAGTACTTC
CDR3 protein: CSAPVLGRGPGTQYF
clone size: .
D gene: .
J gene: TRBJ2-5
V gene: TRBV20-1

CDR3 DNA: TGTGCCAGCAGAAGACTAGCGGGCAATGAGCAGTTCTTC
CDR3 protein: CASRRLAGNEQFF
clone size: few
D gene: TRBD2
J gene: TRBJ2-1
V gene: TRBV6-5

CDR3 DNA: TGCAGTGGCGAGTACCAAGAGACCCAGTACTTC
CDR3 protein: CSGEYQETQYF
clone size: .
D gene: .
J gene: TRBJ2-5
V gene: TRBV20-1

CDR3 DNA: TGTGCCAGCAGCCGGGACAGCGAAGAAAAACTGTTTTTT
CDR3 protein: CASSRDSEEKLFF
clone size: .
D gene: TRBD1
J gene: TRBJ1-4
V gene: TRBV7-9

CDR3 DNA: TGTGCCACCAGCAGCGTTCTAGCGGGAGGGCCCCGCCGTCAGTACTTC
CDR3 protein: CATSSVLAGGPRRQYF
clone size: .
D gene: TRBD2
J gene: TRBJ2-5
V gene: TRBV15

CDR3 DNA: TGCGCCAGCAGCGGCCGGGACAGCTACTACGAGCAGTACTTC
CDR3 protein: CASSGRDSYYEQYF
clone size: .
D gene: TRBD1
J gene: TRBJ2-7
V gene: TRBV5-1

CDR3 DNA: TGTGCCAGCGGACCGGGACTAGCGGTTTTTGAGACCCAGTACTTC
CDR3 protein: CASGPGLAVFETQYF
clone size: .
D gene: TRBD2
J gene: TRBJ2-5
V gene: TRBV3-1

CDR3 DNA: TGTGCCAGCAGCTTAAGGTGGCAGCAAGAGACCCAGTACTTC
CDR3 protein: CASSLRWQQETQYF
clone size: few
D gene: .
J gene: TRBJ2-5
V gene: TRBV7-8

CDR3 DNA: TGTGCCAGCAGTTACCAGGACGGAATTAATGAGAAACTGTTTTTT
CDR3 protein: CASSYQDGINEKLFF
clone size: few
D gene: .
J gene: TRBJ1-4
V gene: TRBV6-5

CDR3 DNA: TGTGCCAGCAGCTTTGACCACAGCTCCTACAATGAGCAGTTCTTC
CDR3 protein: CASSFDHSSYNEQFF
clone size: few
D gene: .
J gene: TRBJ2-1
V gene: TRBV5-4

CDR3 DNA: TGTGCCACCAGCCCCGGGAGGGGCTACAATGAGCAGTTCTTC
CDR3 protein: CATSPGRGYNEQFF
clone size: .
D gene: TRBD2
J gene: TRBJ2-1
V gene: TRBV24-1

CDR3 DNA: TGTGCCAGCAGCCAATTCCGGGACACCTTAGCCAAAAACATTCAGTACTTC
CDR3 protein: CASSQFRDTLAKNIQYF
clone size: few
D gene: .
J gene: TRBJ2-4
V gene: TRBV3-1

CDR3 DNA: TGTGCCAGCAGCTTGCTCGGACAGGCCCCCTACGAGCAGTACTTC
CDR3 protein: CASSLLGQAPYEQYF
clone size: few
D gene: TRBD1
J gene: TRBJ2-7
V gene: TRBV5-5

CDR3 DNA: TGTGCTAGTGACCGGACATCGCGATGTGGTGAAGCTTTCTTT
CDR3 protein: CASDRTSRCGEAFF
clone size: few
D gene: .
J gene: TRBJ1-1
V gene: TRBV12-5

CDR3 DNA: TGCAGCGTGATGGACAGTGGCAATCAGCCCCAGCATTTT
CDR3 protein: CSVMDSGNQPQHF
clone size: .
D gene: .
J gene: TRBJ1-5
V gene: TRBV29-1

CDR3 DNA: TGCAGTGCTAGAGATAGCCCAGGAGGGAATGAGCAGTTCTTC
CDR3 protein: CSARDSPGGNEQFF
clone size: .
D gene: .
J gene: TRBJ2-1
V gene: TRBV20-1

CDR3 DNA: TGTGCCAGCAGCCAAGATGAAATAGCGGGACTAGCGGGATTCGATGAGCAGTTCTTC
CDR3 protein: CASSQDEIAGLAGFDEQFF
clone size: .
D gene: TRBD2
J gene: TRBJ2-1
V gene: TRBV4-2

CDR3 DNA: TGTGCCAGCAGCCCCACGGACGTAGCCAAAAACATTCAGTACTTC
CDR3 protein: CASSPTDVAKNIQYF
clone size: few
D gene: .
J gene: TRBJ2-4
V gene: TRBV6-5

CDR3 DNA: TGCGCCAGCAGCCCGGGGGCGACTAGCGGTCTCCAAGAGACCCAGTACTTC
CDR3 protein: CASSPGATSGLQETQYF
clone size: .
D gene: TRBD2
J gene: TRBJ2-5
V gene: TRBV5-1

CDR3 DNA: TGCAGTGCCAGAGGGCCCATTGGGGAACAGTTCTTC
CDR3 protein: CSARGPIGEQFF
clone size: .
D gene: .
J gene: TRBJ2-1
V gene: TRBV20-1

CDR3 DNA: TGTGCCAGCAGCTTACCCGCTAGCGGGGATACTAGCACAGATACGCAGTATTTT
CDR3 protein: CASSLPASGDTSTDTQYF
clone size: .
D gene: TRBD2
J gene: TRBJ2-3
V gene: TRBV7-3

CDR3 DNA: TGCAGTGCCCTGACCCCAGGGGCAGGGGATGTCTACGAGCAGTACTTC
CDR3 protein: CSALTPGAGDVYEQYF
clone size: many
D gene: .
J gene: TRBJ2-7
V gene: TRBV20-1

CDR3 DNA: TGTGCCAGCAGCCAATCGAACAGGGCGCACGAGCAGTACTTC
CDR3 protein: CASSQSNRAHEQYF
clone size: .
D gene: .
J gene: TRBJ2-7
V gene: TRBV3-1

CDR3 DNA: TGTGCCAGCAGCTGGGATTTAAACACCGGGGAGCTGTTTTTT
CDR3 protein: CASSWDLNTGELFF
clone size: .
D gene: .
J gene: TRBJ2-2
V gene: TRBV7-3

CDR3 DNA: TGTGCCACCTTTGACGGCGGAGCGGCTTTCTTT
CDR3 protein: CATFDGGAAFF
clone size: few
D gene: .
J gene: TRBJ1-1
V gene: TRBV3-1

CDR3 DNA: TGTGCCAGCAGTTCGCCGGGACGGGGGGAATACGAGCAGTACTTC
CDR3 protein: CASSSPGRGEYEQYF
clone size: .
D gene: TRBD2
J gene: TRBJ2-7
V gene: TRBV27

CDR3 DNA: TGTGCCAGCAGCCCTCGGACAGGGCTGTCACCCCTCCACTTT
CDR3 protein: CASSPRTGLSPLHF
clone size: .
D gene: .
J gene: TRBJ1-6
V gene: TRBV21-1

CDR3 DNA: TGTGCCAGCAGCTTATTCACGGGGCAGAACACCGGGGAGCTGTTTTTT
CDR3 protein: CASSLFTGQNTGELFF
clone size: .
D gene: .
J gene: TRBJ2-2
V gene: TRBV5-6

CDR3 DNA: TGCGCCAGCAGCCAAGTGAGGGGGGATCACTCCAATGAGCAGTTCTTC
CDR3 protein: CASSQVRGDHSNEQFF
clone size: few
D gene: .
J gene: TRBJ2-1
V gene: TRBV4-1

CDR3 DNA: TGTGCCAGCAGCTTCGGACAGGGGGAGGGCATTCAGTACTTC
CDR3 protein: CASSFGQGEGIQYF
clone size: .
D gene: TRBD1
J gene: TRBJ2-4
V gene: TRBV9

CDR3 DNA: TGTGCCAGCAGTTTACTTCCCGGGACTAGCGGGAGGTACCAAGAGACCCAGTACTTC
CDR3 protein: CASSLLPGTSGRYQETQYF
clone size: .
D gene: TRBD2
J gene: TRBJ2-5
V gene: TRBV28

CDR3 DNA: TGTGCCAGCTGGGGCAGAGCCTCAGTCGAGCAGTACTTC
CDR3 protein: CASWGRASVEQYF
clone size: few
D gene: .
J gene: TRBJ2-7
V gene: TRBV6-2/TRBV6-3

CDR3 DNA: TGTGCCAGCAGCCAAGATGGTCCTCAGAATGAGCAGTTCTTC
CDR3 protein: CASSQDGPQNEQFF
clone size: .
D gene: .
J gene: TRBJ2-1
V gene: TRBV14

CDR3 DNA: TGTGCCAGCAGTCCCCCCCGGACTAGCCGAAGCGGGCAGTACTTC
CDR3 protein: CASSPPRTSRSGQYF
clone size: few
D gene: TRBD2
J gene: TRBJ2-7
V gene: TRBV12-3/TRBV12-4

CDR3 DNA: TGTGCCAGCAGCTTAATAACCCGCCGTTTCCTTGAAACTTTCTTT
CDR3 protein: CASSLITRRFLETFF
clone size: few
D gene: .
J gene: TRBJ1-1
V gene: TRBV7-2

CDR3 DNA: TGTGCCAGCAGCCAAGTCGGCGTTAATGAGCAGTTCTTC
CDR3 protein: CASSQVGVNEQFF
clone size: .
D gene: .
J gene: TRBJ2-1
V gene: TRBV3-1

CDR3 DNA: TGTGCCAGCGGGACTAGCGGCGGCAATCAGCCCCAGCATTTT
CDR3 protein: CASGTSGGNQPQHF
clone size: few
D gene: .
J gene: TRBJ1-5
V gene: TRBV2

CDR3 DNA: TGCAGTGCCCTCCCGAGCGGGGTTTTTCTTGCCAAAAACATTCAGTACTTC
CDR3 protein: CSALPSGVFLAKNIQYF
clone size: .
D gene: TRBD2
J gene: TRBJ2-4
V gene: TRBV20-1

CDR3 DNA: TGTGCCAGCAGCCAAGATCTCGGGGGGAGCTCCTATAATTCACCCCTCCACTTT
CDR3 protein: CASSQDLGGSSYNSPLHF
clone size: once
D gene: .
J gene: TRBJ1-6
V gene: TRBV4-2

CDR3 DNA: TGTGCCGGCAAGTTGCGCGGGAGTCAGGGCCGAGAGACCCAGTACTTC
CDR3 protein: CAGKLRGSQGRETQYF
clone size: .
D gene: TRBD2
J gene: TRBJ2-5
V gene: TRBV3-1

CDR3 DNA: TGTGCCAGCAGTTTCATAGTGGGGTCAGATACGGAGTATTTT
CDR3 protein: CASSFIVGSDTEYF
clone size: .
D gene: .
J gene: TRBJ2-3
V gene: TRBV12-3/TRBV12-4

CDR3 DNA: TGTGCCAGCAAAAGGGTGGGAAGAGAGACCCAGTACTTC
CDR3 protein: CASKRVGRETQYF
clone size: few
D gene: .
J gene: TRBJ2-5
V gene: TRBV7-9

CDR3 DNA: TGTGCCAGCAGCCGGAGGACTAGCGGTTGGTACCAAGAGACCCAGTACTTC
CDR3 protein: CASSRRTSGWYQETQYF
clone size: few
D gene: TRBD2
J gene: TRBJ2-5
V gene: TRBV7-2

CDR3 DNA: TGTGCCAGCTCAGGTGGCGGGACCCAGTTCTTC
CDR3 protein: CASSGGGTQFF
clone size: .
D gene: .
J gene: TRBJ2-1
V gene: TRBV2

CDR3 DNA: TGTGCCATCACCGAAATTGAGGGGCAAATAGCTCGTAATGAGCAGTTCTTC
CDR3 protein: CAITEIEGQIARNEQFF
clone size: many
D gene: .
J gene: TRBJ2-1
V gene: TRBV10-3

CDR3 DNA: TGTGCCAGCAGTGAACGGGTCAGCCAAGAGACCCAGTACTTC
CDR3 protein: CASSERVSQETQYF
clone size: few
D gene: .
J gene: TRBJ2-5
V gene: TRBV2

CDR3 DNA: TGTGCCAGCAGCTTATGGGCAGATGAGCAGTTCTTC
CDR3 protein: CASSLWADEQFF
clone size: .
D gene: .
J gene: TRBJ2-1
V gene: TRBV11-2

CDR3 DNA: TGTGCCAGCAGCGTAGGGGACAGTTACGAGCAGTACTTC
CDR3 protein: CASSVGDSYEQYF
clone size: few
D gene: TRBD1
J gene: TRBJ2-7
V gene: TRBV9

CDR3 DNA: TGTGCCAGCAGCCTGGACTCGCGGGAGACCCAGTACTTC
CDR3 protein: CASSLDSRETQYF
clone size: many
D gene: .
J gene: TRBJ2-5
V gene: TRBV12-3/TRBV12-4

CDR3 DNA: TGCAGTGCTAGATCCCTAGCGGGGTACAATGAGCAGTTCTTC
CDR3 protein: CSARSLAGYNEQFF
clone size: many
D gene: TRBD2
J gene: TRBJ2-1
V gene: TRBV20-1

CDR3 DNA: TGCGCCAGCAGCCCAGCGGGGGCGGGGGATACGCAGTATTTT
CDR3 protein: CASSPAGAGDTQYF
clone size: .
D gene: TRBD2
J gene: TRBJ2-3
V gene: TRBV4-1

CDR3 DNA: TGTGCCAGCAGCCGGACAGAGGCTGGAAACACCATATATTTT
CDR3 protein: CASSRTEAGNTIYF
clone size: .
D gene: .
J gene: TRBJ1-3
V gene: TRBV7-9

CDR3 DNA: TGCAGTGCACATACTAGCGGGGTGGGTTACAATGAGCAGTTCTTC
CDR3 protein: CSAHTSGVGYNEQFF
clone size: .
D gene: TRBD2
J gene: TRBJ2-1
V gene: TRBV20-1

CDR3 DNA: TGCGCCAGCAGCTTGGCAGGGGGCATCGGTGGCTACACCTTC
CDR3 protein: CASSLAGGIGGYTF
clone size: .
D gene: TRBD1
J gene: TRBJ1-2
V gene: TRBV5-1

CDR3 DNA: TGTGCCAGCAGCACGGGGCGGGGGAGTGAGACCCAGTACTTC
CDR3 protein: CASSTGRGSETQYF
clone size: .
D gene: TRBD2
J gene: TRBJ2-5
V gene: TRBV7-8

CDR3 DNA: TGTGCCAGCAGCCAAGGAGGCGGGGAGCTGTTTTTT
CDR3 protein: CASSQGGGELFF
clone size: .
D gene: .
J gene: TRBJ2-2
V gene: TRBV14

CDR3 DNA: TGTGCCAGCAGTGAACAGGTTACCCAGTACTTC
CDR3 protein: CASSEQVTQYF
clone size: .
D gene: .
J gene: TRBJ2-5
V gene: TRBV6-1